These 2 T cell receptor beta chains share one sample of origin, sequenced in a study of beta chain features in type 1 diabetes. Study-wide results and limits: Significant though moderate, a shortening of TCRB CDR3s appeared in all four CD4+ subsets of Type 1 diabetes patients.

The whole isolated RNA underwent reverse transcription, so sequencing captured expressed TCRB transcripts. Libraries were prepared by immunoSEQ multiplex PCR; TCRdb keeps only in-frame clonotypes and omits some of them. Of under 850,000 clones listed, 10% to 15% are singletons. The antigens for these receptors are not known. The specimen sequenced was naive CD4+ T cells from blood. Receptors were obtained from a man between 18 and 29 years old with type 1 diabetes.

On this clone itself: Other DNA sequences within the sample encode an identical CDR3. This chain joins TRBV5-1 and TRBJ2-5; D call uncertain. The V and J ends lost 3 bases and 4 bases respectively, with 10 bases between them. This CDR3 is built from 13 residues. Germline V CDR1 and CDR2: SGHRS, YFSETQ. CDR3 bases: TGCGCCAGCAGCTCTACGGGCCTAGAGACCCAGTACTTC. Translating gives CASSSTGLETQYF.

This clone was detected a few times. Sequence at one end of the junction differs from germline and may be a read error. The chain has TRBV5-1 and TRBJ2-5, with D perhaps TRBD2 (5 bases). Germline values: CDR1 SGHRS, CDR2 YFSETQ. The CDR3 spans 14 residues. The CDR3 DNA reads TGCGCCAGCAGCTTGGAGGAGGCCCAACAGACCCAGTACTTC. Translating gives CASSLEEAQQTQYF. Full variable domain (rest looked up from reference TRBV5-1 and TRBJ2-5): KAGVTQTPRYLIKTRGQQVTLSCSPISGHRSVSWYQQTPGQGLQFLFEYFSETQRNKGNFPGRFSGRQFSNSRSEMNVSTLELGDSALYLCASSLEEAQQTQYFGPGTRLLVL.